This note documents a single T cell receptor beta chain sequence. This receptor's antigen is unknown. No clone much larger than this one lies a single base away; base qualities are absent. The CDR3 starts with the cysteine, ends with the phenylalanine, and has 12 residues. The retained sequence is limited to the CDR3, 36 bases, with the frame set at the first base. From a lookup of the germline V gene, CDR1 and CDR2 are MNHNS and SASEGT. V sheds 11 bases and J sheds 0 bases, leaving 11 bases between their ends. Libraries were built with RT-PCR. Sequencing was performed on an Illumina HiSeq 2500. Using fastp at Q25 and MiXCR, TCRdb reprocessed the public reads and kept productive beta chains. Each entry merges the rows of one CDR3 protein and shows their most common DNA and genes. Recorded for this sample are around 520,000 distinct CDR3 sequences; 12% of them occurred a single time. The top ten clones comprise 10% to 13% of the sample.

The sample is drawn from a study of response to subunit inactivated influenza vaccine (dated by TCRdb to 2016 to 2019). For the study in its entirety: The study used deep quantitative T cell receptor repertoire profiling to track responses to a trivalent subunit inactivated influenza vaccine. What the study reported, not specific to this receptor: According to the authors, only a limited number of new T cells may be recruited by each seasonal influenza vaccination.

The TCR sequence derives from a man aged 45-65 years who received an inactivated influenza vaccine. Donor details come from another sample of the same person, matched by shared clones. The V and J segments used are TRBV6-1 and TRBJ2-7, and the D gene may be TRBD2, 7 bases matching. The sample in question was PBMCs from blood, obtained on the day of vaccination. In nucleotides, the sequence is TGTGCCGGGGAGGGGGACTCCTACGAGCAGTACTTC. It translates to CAGEGDSYEQYF.